The 16 T cell receptor beta chains below all came from one sample that was sequenced in a study of T cell responses to AZD1222 COVID-19 vaccine. TCRdb keeps only in-frame clones here, not all; method: immunoSEQ multiplex PCR. The sample has about 97,000 clones, more than 70% seen once. The sample was peripheral blood, taken on day 0 of AZD1222 vaccination. The receptor set was obtained from an adult in good health.

The chain links TRBV7-2 to TRBJ2-1, with TRBD2 matching 12 bases. The V and J ends lost 5 bases and 2 bases, in that order; junction bases with no gene match: 4. In germline, CDR1 is SGHTA, CDR2 FQGNSA. This CDR3 is built from 16 residues. The DNA of the CDR3 is TGTGCCAGCAGCCCGCTAGCGGGAGGGGCCTACAATGAGCAGTTCTTC. Amino acids: CASSPLAGGAYNEQFF.

The gene calls are TRBV4-1 and TRBJ2-4; a possible D gene is TRBD1 (5 bases). The germline V and J ends were trimmed by 0 bases and 5 bases, with 14 bases remaining between them. Germline CDR1 MGHRA, CDR2 YSYEKL. This CDR3 is built from 16 residues. The CDR3 loop is CASSQDLLGAQNIQYF. CDR3 nucleotides: TGCGCCAGCAGCCAAGATTTGTTAGGGGCCCAAAACATTCAGTACTTC.

The chain has TRBV12-3 or TRBV12-4 and TRBJ2-7; D not resolved. The CDR3 is 12 residues long. V shed 6 bases and J shed 4 bases, with 10 bases lying between them. CDR3 sequence reads: CASSVDGYEQYV. The CDR3 DNA follows: TGTGCCAGCAGCGTGGACGGGTACGAGCAGTACGTC.

The rearrangement joins TRBV2 to TRBJ2-3; D gene unclear. Trimming took 2 bases from V and 2 from J, leaving 11 bases between them. CDR1 and CDR2 (germline): SNHLY, FYNNEI. The CDR3 spans 15 residues. The CDR3 DNA follows: TGTGCCAGCAGTGAAAATAGGTTGGACACAGATACGCAGTATTTT. Its translation: CASSENRLDTDTQYF.

The genes are TRBV27 and TRBJ2-7; D may be TRBD1 or TRBD2 (5 bases each). The CDR3 length is 13 residues. V lost 3 bases and J lost 7, with 13 bases in between. The germline V gene encodes CDR1 MNHEY and CDR2 SMNVEV (reference sequence). In DNA form, the CDR3 reads TGTGCCAGCAGTTTTATACGCGAGGGGGAGCAGTACTTC. This translates into CASSFIREGEQYF.

This chain joins TRBV18 and TRBJ1-3; the D is unclear. Looked up from germline, CDR1 is KGHSH and CDR2 is LQKENI. V lost 2 bases, J lost 4 bases, and 6 bases lay in between. The CDR3 spans 13 residues. CDR3 sequence: CASSPNRGNTIYF. Here the CDR3 DNA reads TGTGCCAGCTCACCAAACCGGGGAAACACCATATATTTT.

The gene calls are TRBV10-3 and TRBJ1-2, with 9 bases lining up with TRBD1. There are 15 residues in the CDR3. The J segment lost 0 bases and the V segment lost 7 bases, leaving 6 bases of the junction unmatched. Germline V CDR1 and CDR2: ENHRY, SYGVKD. Here the CDR3 reads CAITDRGPPNYGYTF. For the CDR3, the DNA is TGTGCCATCACGGACAGGGGCCCCCCTAACTATGGCTACACCTTC.

This clone came up a few times. The chain recombines TRBV4-3 with TRBJ1-3; D is unresolved. Germline V gene lookup returns CDR1 LGHNA and CDR2 YSLEER. CDR3 length: 13 residues. Trimming took 8 bases from V and 0 from J, leaving 8 bases between them. This chain's CDR3 is CASGPGSGNTIYF. The CDR3 DNA follows: TGCGCCAGCGGACCGGGCTCTGGAAACACCATATATTTT.

The V gene is TRBV12-3 or TRBV12-4, the J gene TRBJ1-1, with D unresolved. The CDR3 is made up of 13 amino acids. Trimming pared 2 bases from V and 5 bases from J, leaving 9 bases between. CDR3 coding DNA: TGTGCCAGCAGTTTATCCACAGATACTGAAGCTTTCTTT. Its translation is CASSLSTDTEAFF.

This sequence joins TRBV10-2 and TRBJ2-1; D is uncertain. The V end was cut by 6 bases, the J end by 5 bases, with 8 bases between. The CDR3 totals 12 residues. Germline CDR1 and CDR2: WSHSY and SAAADI. CDR3 DNA: TGCGCCAGCAGCCTTACGGACAATGAGCAGTTCTTC. Protein: CASSLTDNEQFF.

The CDR3 spells CASSLRLAGNEQFF. The CDR3 DNA reads TGTGCCAGCAGCCTGAGACTAGCGGGGAATGAGCAGTTCTTC. The chain joins TRBV7-2 to TRBJ2-1, with TRBD2 matching 11 bases. The CDR3 runs to 14 residues. Germline assignment: CDR1 SGHTA and CDR2 FQGNSA. With 5 bases clipped from V and 7 bases from J, the junction kept 4 bases outside the gene matches.

This clone was seen a handful of times. The CDR3 nucleotides are TGCGCCAGCAGCTTAGAATTTAGCGGGAATGAGCAGTTCTTC. This gives the protein CASSLEFSGNEQFF. The chain uses TRBV5-1 and TRBJ2-1; 7 bases align to TRBD2. J lost 7 bases, V lost 2 bases, and 6 bases had no gene match. The CDR3 length is 14 residues. Germline V gene sequence: CDR1 SGHRS, CDR2 YFSETQ.

This chain uses TRBV5-1 with TRBJ1-1; tentative D call: TRBD1 (5 bases). This CDR3 is 15 amino acids long. V dropped 5 bases and J dropped 5 bases, with 19 bases sitting between them. CDR1 and CDR2 (germline): SGHRS, YFSETQ. Here the CDR3 reads CASRLNQGSWTEAFF. Here the CDR3 DNA reads TGCGCCAGCAGACTTAACCAGGGTTCATGGACTGAAGCTTTCTTT.

This rearrangement joins TRBV11-1 to TRBJ2-7; TRBD2 agrees at 10 bases. This CDR3 region has 15 residues. Trimming removed 3 bases from V and 6 bases from J; junction bases left unmatched: 8. Germline CDR1 is SGHAT and CDR2 is FQDESV (reference sequence). The CDR3 coding sequence is TGTGCCAGCAGCTTTTCTAGCGGGAGTCCTCGCGAGCAGTACTTC. This encodes CASSFSSGSPREQYF. Drawing the rest from reference TRBV11-1 and TRBJ2-7, the complete variable domain is EAEVAQSPRYKITEKSQAVAFWCDPISGHATLYWYRQILGQGPELLVQFQDESVVDDSQLPKDRFSAERLKGVDSTLKIQPAELGDSAMYLCASSFSSGSPREQYFGPGTRLTVT.

This chain connects TRBV28 to TRBJ2-7, with 13 bases lining up with TRBD2. V gave up 4 bases and J gave up 3 bases; unmatched junction bases: 3. CDR3 length equals 15 residues. Per germline, CDR1 MDHEN and CDR2 SYDVKM. The CDR3 reads CASSSGLAGRYEQYF. CDR3 DNA: TGTGCCAGCAGTTCGGGACTAGCGGGACGCTACGAGCAGTACTTC.

This sequence joins TRBV19 and TRBJ2-3, with D unresolved. Germline CDR1 is LNHDA and CDR2 is SQIVND (reference sequence). The CDR3 contains 16 residues. V was trimmed by 3 bases and J by 0 bases, leaving 13 bases between them. Here the CDR3 reads CASSIKQASSTDTQYF. In DNA form, the CDR3 reads TGTGCCAGTAGTATTAAGCAGGCCTCTAGCACAGATACGCAGTATTTT.